This T cell receptor beta chain derives from a study of CD8+CD57+ T cells in acquired aplastic anemia. Whole-study context: Sorted CD4+ plus CD8+ cells gave DNA averaging about 3 ug. Study-wide results and limits: For CD8+ Simpson's diversity, patients and controls showed no significant difference.

As regards this clonotype: The antigen is not known.

The ends were cut back, 2 bases at V and 6 bases at J, with 8 bases in the middle. The CDR3 runs to 13 residues. Genomic DNA templated the TCR beta VDJ and CDR3 profiling. TCRdb re-analysed the reads in MiXCR, keeping a single row per CDR3 protein. The data hold 65,000 or so distinct CDR3 sequences, with about 50% observed a single time. The receptor comes from a human donor in good health, serving as a control. This rearrangement joins TRBV12-3 or TRBV12-4 to TRBJ2-1; no clear D gene. The sample was sorted CD4+, CD8+, or CD8+CD57+ T cells (not recorded which) from PBMCs. The CDR3: CASSLSSSNEQFF. The CDR3 bases are TGTGCCAGCAGTTTAAGTTCCAGCAATGAGCAGTTCTTC.